Below, one TCR beta chain is given with its context. Its cognate antigen is unknown. The record originates from a study of cytomegalovirus exposure and HLA in healthy donors. The data were produced by immunoSEQ multiplex PCR, yet TCRdb's version contains in-frame clones alone and is incomplete. This table has 150,000 or so clones, 85% to 90% appearing once. Regarding the study as a whole: Most TCR sequences were rare, but some public TCRs occurred in many donors.

The CDR3 runs 14 residues. With 7 bases removed from V and 0 bases from J, the gap between germline ends came to 9 bases. In germline, CDR1 is SGHAT, CDR2 FQNNGV. The donors were members of the validation cohort, which comprised 90 to 150 subjects and was separate from the first cohort of more than 500 subjects. Sequences were obtained from PBMCs. V gene TRBV11-2 combines with J gene TRBJ2-2; weak D call: TRBD2 (6 bases). This sequence was found in a human donor in good health. The CDR3 reads CASTRGTNTGELFF. The CDR3 DNA reads TGTGCCAGCACCCGGGGGACGAACACCGGGGAGCTGTTTTTT.